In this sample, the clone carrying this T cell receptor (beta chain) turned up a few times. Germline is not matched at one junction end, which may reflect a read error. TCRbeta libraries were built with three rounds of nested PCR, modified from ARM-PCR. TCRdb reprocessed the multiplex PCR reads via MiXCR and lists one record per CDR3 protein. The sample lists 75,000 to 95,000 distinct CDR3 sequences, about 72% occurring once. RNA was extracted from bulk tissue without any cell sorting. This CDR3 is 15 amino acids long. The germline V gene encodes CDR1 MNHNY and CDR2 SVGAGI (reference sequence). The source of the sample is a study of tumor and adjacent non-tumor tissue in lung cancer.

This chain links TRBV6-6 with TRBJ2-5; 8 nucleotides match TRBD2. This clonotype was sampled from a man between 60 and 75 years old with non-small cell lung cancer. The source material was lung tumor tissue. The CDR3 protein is CVSSESGGGQETQYF. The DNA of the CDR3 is TGTGTCAGCAGTGAAAGCGGGGGAGGCCAAGAGACCCAGTACTTC.